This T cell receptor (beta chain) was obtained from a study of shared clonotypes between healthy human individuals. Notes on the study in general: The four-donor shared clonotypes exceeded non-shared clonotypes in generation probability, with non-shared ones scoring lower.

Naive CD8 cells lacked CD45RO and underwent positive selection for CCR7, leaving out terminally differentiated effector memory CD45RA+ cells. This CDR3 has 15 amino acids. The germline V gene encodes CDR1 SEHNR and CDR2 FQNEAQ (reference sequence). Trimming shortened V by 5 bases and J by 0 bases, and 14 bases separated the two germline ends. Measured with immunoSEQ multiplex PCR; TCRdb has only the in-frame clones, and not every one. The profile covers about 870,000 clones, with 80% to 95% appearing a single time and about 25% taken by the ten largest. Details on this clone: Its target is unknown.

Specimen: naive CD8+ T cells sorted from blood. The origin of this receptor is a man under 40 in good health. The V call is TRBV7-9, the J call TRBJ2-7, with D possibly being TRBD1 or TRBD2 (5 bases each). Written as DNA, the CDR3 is TGTGCCAGCAGCACAGCGGAAAGGGGCTCCTACGAGCAGTACTTC. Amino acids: CASSTAERGSYEQYF. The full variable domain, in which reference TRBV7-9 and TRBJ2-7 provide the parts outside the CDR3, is DTGVSQNPRHKITKRGQNVTFRCDPISEHNRLYWYRQTLGQGPEFLTYFQNEAQLEKSRLLSDRFSAERPKGSFSTLEIQRTEQGDSAMYLCASSTAERGSYEQYFGPGTRLTVT.